The 14 T cell receptor beta chains presented below share a single source sample, sequenced in a study of T-cell reconstitution after alpha-beta-depleted transplantation in children. The authors prepared the TCRbeta library with unique molecular identifiers. TCRdb called the PCR reads again in MiXCR, with one record for every CDR3 protein. The sample lists some 300,000 distinct CDR3 sequences; 9% to 12% were seen once. Sequenced here: PBMCs from the stem cell graft donor, sampled from the stem cell graft. These receptors all come from a human donor who donated a stem cell graft to a child with acute lymphoblastic leukemia.

A few counts support this clonotype. The chain uses TRBV6-2 or TRBV6-3 and TRBJ2-6, with D possibly TRBD1 on 5 matching bases. CDR3 length: 14 amino acids. V gave up 6 bases and J gave up 3 bases, with 9 bases separating them. The germline V gene encodes CDR1 MNHEY and CDR2 SVGEGT. The CDR3 sequence is CASSPDNGANVLTF. The CDR3 region has the DNA TGTGCCAGCAGCCCGGACAATGGGGCCAACGTCCTGACTTTC.

This chain links TRBV20-1 with TRBJ2-1; D is ambiguous. The CDR3 sequence is 12 residues long. The ends were cut back, 1 base at V and 3 bases at J, with 4 bases in the middle. Germline V gene sequence: CDR1 DFQATT, CDR2 SNEGSKA (reference sequence). CDR3 region: CSARGLYNEQFF. CDR3 nucleotide sequence: TGCAGTGCTAGAGGTCTCTACAATGAGCAGTTCTTC.

In its sample, this clonotype was seen a few times. V and J are TRBV7-2 and TRBJ2-7; perhaps TRBD2 as D (6 bases). CDR1 and CDR2 from the germline V gene are SGHTA and FQGNSA. This CDR3 has 13 residues. The germline V and J ends were trimmed by 5 bases and 2 bases, with 10 bases remaining between them. Here the CDR3 DNA reads TGTGCCAGCAGCCACGGGAGCGCCTACGAGCAGTACTTC. Amino acids: CASSHGSAYEQYF.

A remark on this clonotype: A much more abundant neighbour one base away suggests this may be a read error. The chain has TRBV4-1 and TRBJ2-2; weak D call: TRBD1 (5 bases). Germline V gives CDR1 MGHRA, CDR2 YSYEKL. The CDR3 is 15 residues long. V was trimmed by 5 bases and J by 6 bases, leaving 16 bases between them. DNA for the CDR3: TGCGCCAGCAGCAAGAGTGCCAGGGTCGCCGGGGAGCTGTTTTTT. Translating it yields CASSKSARVAGELFF.

This clonotype was picked up a small number of times. The rearrangement links TRBV20-1 to TRBJ1-5; D gene uncertain. CDR1 DFQATT and CDR2 SNEGSKA come from the germline V gene (reference sequence). V lost 2 bases to trimming and J lost 5 bases, with 7 bases between them. This CDR3 is 12 amino acids long. This chain's CDR3 is CSARQSDQPQHF. In DNA, the CDR3 is TGCAGTGCTAGACAGTCCGATCAGCCCCAGCATTTT.

This clonotype was found once. V usage is TRBV29-1 and J usage is TRBJ2-1, with 7 bases identical to TRBD2. V lost 0 bases and J lost 3; bases outside the gene matches: 8. CDR3 length equals 16 residues. Germline CDR1 and CDR2: SQVTM and ANQGSEA. The CDR3 coding sequence is TGCAGCGTTGAAGAAGAGGCTAGCGGATACTACAATGAGCAGTTCTTC. Protein product: CSVEEEASGYYNEQFF.

This rearrangement joins TRBV14 to TRBJ2-2, with D uncertain. This CDR3 contains 15 residues. Germline V CDR1 and CDR2: SGHDN, FVKESK. The V gene lost 0 bases and the J gene lost 5 bases, with 10 bases spanning the gap. The CDR3 reads CASSQDLPPTGELFF. Here the CDR3 DNA reads TGTGCCAGCAGCCAAGATTTACCCCCTACCGGGGAGCTGTTTTTT.

The chain combines TRBV15 with TRBJ2-1, with 10 bases aligning to TRBD1. With 5 bases clipped from V and 9 bases from J, the junction kept 13 bases outside the gene matches. Germline CDR1 LNHNV, CDR2 YYDKDF (reference sequence). The CDR3 has 16 residues. The DNA for the CDR3 is TGTGCCACCAGCCGGCCGGGCGACAGGGGGCGGAGTGAGCAGTTCTTC. Amino acid sequence: CATSRPGDRGRSEQFF.

This clonotype came up a few times. CDR3 sequence: CASSQETGNEQFF. CDR3 coding DNA: TGTGCCAGCAGCCAAGAAACAGGCAATGAGCAGTTCTTC. The J gene is TRBJ2-1, the V gene TRBV4-2; possibly TRBD1 for D (5 bases). V shed 0 bases and J shed 6 bases, with 6 bases lying between them. CDR3 length: 13 residues. Germline values: CDR1 LGHNA, CDR2 YNFKEQ.

This clonotype was detected a few times. V usage is TRBV7-8 and J usage is TRBJ1-5; D gene unclear. The ends were cut back, 1 base at V and 6 bases at J, with 7 bases in the middle. Germline V CDR1 and CDR2: SGHVS, FQNEAQ. The CDR3 loop spans 13 amino acids. DNA of the CDR3: TGTGCCAGCAGCTTAGACAGTACTCAGCCCCAGCATTTT. Encoded protein: CASSLDSTQPQHF.

This clonotype was detected only a few times. In DNA, the CDR3 is TGTGCCAGCAGCCAAGGTCCCAGACGCCAAGAGACCCAGTACTTC. Its translation is CASSQGPRRQETQYF. The rearrangement links TRBV3-1 to TRBJ2-5; D gene uncertain. The V gene's germline CDR1 is LGHDT and CDR2 YNNKEL (reference sequence). The CDR3 contains 15 residues. V lost 1 base and J lost 1, with 10 bases in between.

This clonotype has a count of ten or more. The V and J genes are TRBV20-1 and TRBJ1-3; 7 nucleotides agree with TRBD1. The CDR3 length is 16 residues. Germline CDR1 is DFQATT and CDR2 is SNEGSKA (reference sequence). V shed 4 bases and J 2 bases; nucleotides not matched to a gene: 11. This CDR3 is CSAIKLDREAGNTIYF. As DNA, the CDR3 is TGCAGTGCTATCAAGCTAGACAGGGAAGCTGGAAACACCATATATTTT.

This clonotype was observed a few times. The chain joins TRBV29-1 to TRBJ2-5; D is unclear. V was trimmed by 3 bases and J by 3 bases, leaving 8 bases between them. The CDR3 spans 12 residues. Looked up from germline, CDR1 is SQVTM and CDR2 is ANQGSEA. Written as DNA, the CDR3 is TGCAGCGTTGAGCCATCCGAAGAGACCCAGTACTTC. Its protein is CSVEPSEETQYF.

The chain links TRBV15 to TRBJ2-5; weak D call: TRBD2 (5 bases). The CDR3 consists of 15 residues. Germline values: CDR1 LNHNV, CDR2 YYDKDF (reference sequence). The V end lost 1 base, the J end lost 4 bases, and 13 bases lay between the germline ends. Here the CDR3 reads CATSRGLGVTETQYF. The DNA of the CDR3 is TGTGCCACCAGCAGAGGCTTGGGAGTGACAGAGACCCAGTACTTC. The variable domain in full, completed from reference TRBV15 and TRBJ2-5, reads DAMVIQNPRYQVTQFGKPVTLSCSQTLNHNVMYWYQQKSSQAPKLLFHYYDKDFNNEADTPDNFQSRRPNTSFCFLDIRSPGLGDTAMYLCATSRGLGVTETQYFGPGTRLLVL.